The 17 T cell receptor beta chains listed next were all sequenced from one sample in a study of T cell responses to AZD1222 COVID-19 vaccine. Measured with immunoSEQ multiplex PCR; TCRdb has only the in-frame clones, and not every one. The sample includes 73,000 or so clones, about 91% seen only once; the top ten take about 20%. Sample: peripheral blood, taken on day 0 of AZD1222 vaccination. The receptors come from an adult in good health.

This clone was observed a single time. CDR3 in amino acids: CASSFSPYNEQFF. In DNA form, the CDR3 reads TGTGCCAGCAGTTTTTCCCCCTACAATGAGCAGTTCTTC. The genes are TRBV27 and TRBJ2-1; no definite D call. Trimming took 3 bases from V and 2 from J, leaving 5 bases between them. Germline V gene lookup returns CDR1 MNHEY and CDR2 SMNVEV (reference sequence). The CDR3 sequence is 13 residues long.

This clone has just one count. V gene TRBV6-1 combines with J gene TRBJ2-7; D gene ambiguous. Germline CDR1 and CDR2: MNHNS and SASEGT. With 2 bases removed from V and 6 bases from J, the gap between germline ends came to 11 bases. The CDR3 is 13 amino acids. The CDR3 nucleotides are TGTGCCAGCAGTGAACCTCTGATCGGCGAGCAGTACTTC. It encodes CASSEPLIGEQYF.

This chain uses TRBV19 with TRBJ1-1; D not resolved. Germline assignment: CDR1 LNHDA and CDR2 SQIVND (reference sequence). V was pared by 5 bases and J by 4 bases, with 11 bases between. The length of the CDR3 is 13 residues. The CDR3 region is CASSVNWGTEAFF. The CDR3 nucleotides are TGTGCCAGTAGTGTAAACTGGGGCACTGAAGCTTTCTTT.

The rearrangement links TRBV6-5 to TRBJ1-5; TRBD1 agrees at 9 bases. The junction had 5 bases not matched to a gene; V was cut back by 6 bases and J by 2 bases. The CDR3 extends over 15 amino acids. Germline assignment: CDR1 MNHEY and CDR2 SVGAGI. CDR3 region: CASRDTGGGNQPQHF. The CDR3 coding sequence is TGTGCCAGCAGGGATACAGGGGGCGGCAATCAGCCCCAGCATTTT.

The chain is built from TRBV30 and TRBJ2-1; D perhaps matches TRBD2 (5 bases). CDR1 is GTSNPN and CDR2 is SVGIG in the germline V gene (reference sequence). The CDR3 has 14 amino acids. Trimming shortened V by 3 bases and J by 0 bases, and 9 bases separated the two germline ends. In DNA form, the CDR3 reads TGTGCCTGGAGAACGAGCGGCTCCTACAATGAGCAGTTCTTC. Amino acid sequence: CAWRTSGSYNEQFF. Full variable domain (rest looked up from reference TRBV30 and TRBJ2-1): SQTIHQWPATLVQPVGSPLSLECTVEGTSNPNLYWYRQAAGRGLQLLFYSVGIGQISSEVPQNLSASRPQDRQFILSSKKLLLSDSGFYLCAWRTSGSYNEQFFGPGTRLTVL.

This chain uses TRBV18 with TRBJ1-4; 8 bases are shared with TRBD1. Germline V CDR1 and CDR2: KGHSH, LQKENI. The CDR3 sequence is 14 residues long. Trimming took 3 bases from V and 5 from J; bases not matched to a gene: 2. The CDR3 loop is CASSPWTGNEKLFF. The CDR3 DNA follows: TGTGCCAGCTCACCTTGGACAGGGAATGAAAAACTGTTTTTT.

This clone was counted a few times. The chain is built from TRBV2 and TRBJ2-1; 13 nucleotides agree with TRBD2. V gave up 5 bases and J gave up 4 bases; unmatched junction bases: 8. The CDR3 extends over 17 amino acids. Germline CDR1 reads SNHLY; CDR2 reads FYNNEI. CDR3 protein: CASSFSGLAGVYNEQFF. The CDR3 nucleotides are TGTGCCAGCAGTTTTAGCGGACTAGCGGGAGTTTACAATGAGCAGTTCTTC.

This clone showed up just a few times. The J gene is TRBJ2-7, the V gene TRBV4-1, with 10 nucleotides matching TRBD1. The junction had 8 bases not matched to a gene; V was cut back by 6 bases and J by 6 bases. The germline gives CDR1 MGHRA, CDR2 YSYEKL. The CDR3 totals 14 residues. Written as DNA, the CDR3 is TGCGCCAGCAGTCGGGACAGGGGCTCCCTCGAGCAGTACTTC. Amino acid sequence: CASSRDRGSLEQYF.

The CDR3: CASSQGQLGPLHF. DNA for the CDR3: TGTGCCAGCAGCCAGGGACAGCTGGGGCCCCTCCACTTT. This chain uses TRBV27 with TRBJ1-6; TRBD1 matches at 7 bases. The V and J ends lost 6 bases and 13 bases, in that order; junction bases with no gene match: 9. Germline V gives CDR1 MNHEY, CDR2 SMNVEV (reference sequence). CDR3 size: 13 residues.

The rearrangement joins TRBV24-1 to TRBJ2-2; no firm D call. The CDR3 is made up of 14 amino acids. CDR1 and CDR2 (germline): KGHDR, SFDVKD. Trimming removed 4 bases from V and 7 bases from J, with 12 bases in between. The CDR3 DNA is TGTGCCACCAGTGAAAGGGCCTTAGGCGGGGAGCTGTTTTTT. Its translation: CATSERALGGELFF.

The gene calls are TRBV6-5 and TRBJ2-7, with 8 positions matching TRBD2. The CDR3 consists of 14 residues. Germline V gives CDR1 MNHEY, CDR2 SVGAGI. J gave up 6 bases and V 0 bases, and 4 bases lay outside the gene matches. CDR3 protein: CASSYSTSDGEQYF. CDR3 bases: TGTGCCAGCAGTTACTCGACTAGCGATGGCGAGCAGTACTTC.

The V and J genes are TRBV6-1 and TRBJ2-7; TRBD2 is a possible D gene (6 bases). V was clipped by 1 base and J by 9 bases, with 13 bases between them. Germline V lookup: CDR1 MNHNS, CDR2 SASEGT. The CDR3 has 13 residues. Here the CDR3 reads CASSEDTGAVQYF. CDR3 DNA sequence: TGTGCCAGCAGTGAAGACACGGGAGCAGTGCAGTACTTC.

This clone came up once. In nucleotides, the CDR3 is TGTGCCAGCAGTTTAATAGGGGGGAACTATGGCTACACCTTC. It specifies CASSLIGGNYGYTF. The rearrangement uses TRBV28 and TRBJ1-2, with D tentatively TRBD1 (6 bases). CDR3 length: 14 residues. CDR1 is MDHEN, CDR2 SYDVKM, per germline. V gave up 2 bases and J gave up 2 bases, with 9 bases separating them.

The rearrangement uses TRBV28 and TRBJ1-2; TRBD1 agrees at 9 bases. The CDR3 covers 16 residues. CDR1 is MDHEN, CDR2 SYDVKM, per germline. The ends lost 6 bases at V and 2 bases at J; junction bases unmatched: 10. CDR3 DNA sequence: TGTGCCAGCAGCCCTACGGGACAGGGAATCAACTATGGCTACACCTTC. Translated, it gives CASSPTGQGINYGYTF.

The chain uses TRBV24-1 and TRBJ2-6, with D perhaps given as TRBD1 or TRBD2 (5 bases each). Germline V CDR1 and CDR2: KGHDR, SFDVKD. The CDR3 runs to 19 residues. V lost 9 bases and J lost 1, with 24 bases in between. The DNA of the CDR3 is TGTGCCACCTCCCCTGGGGGACCTCTGGCCCATTCTGGGGCCAACGTCCTGACTTTC. Protein sequence: CATSPGGPLAHSGANVLTF.

The J gene is TRBJ2-7, the V gene TRBV7-6; D is ambiguous. This CDR3 is 17 amino acids long. V lost 4 bases, J lost 0 bases, and 19 bases lay in between. Germline V gene lookup returns CDR1 SGHVS and CDR2 FNYEAQ. The CDR3 region is CASSSRDVGYNSYEQYF. DNA of the CDR3: TGTGCCAGCAGCTCCCGCGACGTGGGGTATAACTCCTACGAGCAGTACTTC.

On this clone: An end of the junction differs from the germline gene, which may be a read error. The rearrangement uses TRBV6-5 and TRBJ2-5, with 8 bases aligning to TRBD1. The CDR3 runs to 11 residues. Germline V gene sequence: CDR1 MNHEY, CDR2 SVGAGI. The CDR3 sequence is CASSYRDRNHF. The CDR3 nucleotides are TGTGCCAGCAGTTACCGGGACAGGAACCACTTC.